This TCR beta chain appears in the sequencing data of a study of multiple sclerosis patients with progressive multifocal leukoencephalopathy. The trim removed 2 bases at V and 6 bases at J, leaving 6 bases unmatched. CDR1 and CDR2 from the germline V gene are SGHNT and YYREEE (reference sequence). This CDR3 has 15 residues. Generated by immunoSEQ multiplex PCR, the TCRdb table keeps only in-frame clones and is missing some. Altogether over 25,000 clones are present, roughly 84% being singletons, with the ten largest covering more than 3%. Study observations and caveats: TRBV and TRBJ usage showed no common pattern when PML developed.

As to this clone: Its antigen is unidentified.

Time point noted: time of PML onset. Detection of JC virus DNA in cerebrospinal fluid confirmed PML diagnosed from clinical and MRI findings. All PML patients were female, and all patients had earlier interferon beta. T3 blood samples were collected at the time of PML onset. The chain couples TRBV5-4 to TRBJ2-1; TRBD1 matches 9 bases. The sequence came from a human donor with progressive multifocal leukoencephalopathy. This sample comprised PBMCs, obtained from a patient treated with natalizumab. CDR3 residues: CASSLQGALFNEQFF. CDR3 DNA sequence: TGTGCCAGCAGCTTACAGGGGGCTCTATTCAATGAGCAGTTCTTC. Based on the CDR3 plus reference TRBV5-4 and TRBJ2-1, the full variable domain is ETGVTQSPTHLIKTRGQQVTLRCSSQSGHNTVSWYQQALGQGPQFIFQYYREEENGRGNFPPRFSGLQFPNYSSELNVNALELDDSALYLCASSLQGALFNEQFFGPGTRLTVL.